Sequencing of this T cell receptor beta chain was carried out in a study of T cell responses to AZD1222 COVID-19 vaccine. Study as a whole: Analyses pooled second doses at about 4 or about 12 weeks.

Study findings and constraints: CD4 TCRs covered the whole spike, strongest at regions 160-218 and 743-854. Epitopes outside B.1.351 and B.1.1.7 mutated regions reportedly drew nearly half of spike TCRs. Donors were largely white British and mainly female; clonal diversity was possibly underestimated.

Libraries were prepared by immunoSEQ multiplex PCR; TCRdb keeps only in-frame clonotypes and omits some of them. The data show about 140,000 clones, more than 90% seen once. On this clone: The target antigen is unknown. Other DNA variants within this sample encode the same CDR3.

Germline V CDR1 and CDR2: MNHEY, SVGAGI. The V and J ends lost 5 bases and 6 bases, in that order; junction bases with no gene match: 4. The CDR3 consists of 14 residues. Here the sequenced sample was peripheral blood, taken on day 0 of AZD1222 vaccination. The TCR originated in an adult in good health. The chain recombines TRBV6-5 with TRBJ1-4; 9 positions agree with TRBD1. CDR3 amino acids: CASSRGQGDEKLFF. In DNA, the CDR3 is TGTGCCAGCAGTCGGGGACAGGGTGATGAAAAACTGTTTTTT.